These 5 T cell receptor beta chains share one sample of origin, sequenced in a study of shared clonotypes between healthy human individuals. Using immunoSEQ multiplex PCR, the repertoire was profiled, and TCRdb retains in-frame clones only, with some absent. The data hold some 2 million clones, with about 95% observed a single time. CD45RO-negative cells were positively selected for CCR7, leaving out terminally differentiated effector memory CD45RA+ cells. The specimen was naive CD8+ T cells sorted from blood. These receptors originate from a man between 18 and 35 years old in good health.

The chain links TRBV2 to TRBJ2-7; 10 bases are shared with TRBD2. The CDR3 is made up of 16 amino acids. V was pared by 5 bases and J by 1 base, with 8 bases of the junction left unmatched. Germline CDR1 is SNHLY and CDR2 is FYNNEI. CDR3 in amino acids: CASSLEGTSVSYEQYF. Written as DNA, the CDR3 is TGTGCCAGCAGTTTAGAAGGGACTAGCGTATCCTACGAGCAGTACTTC.

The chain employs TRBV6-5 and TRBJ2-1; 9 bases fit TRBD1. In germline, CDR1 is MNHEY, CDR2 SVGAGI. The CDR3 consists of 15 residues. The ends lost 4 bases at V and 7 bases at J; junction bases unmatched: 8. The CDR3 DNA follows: TGTGCCAGCAGTTTTACAGGGGGCTTCGCAAATGAGCAGTTCTTC. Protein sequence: CASSFTGGFANEQFF.

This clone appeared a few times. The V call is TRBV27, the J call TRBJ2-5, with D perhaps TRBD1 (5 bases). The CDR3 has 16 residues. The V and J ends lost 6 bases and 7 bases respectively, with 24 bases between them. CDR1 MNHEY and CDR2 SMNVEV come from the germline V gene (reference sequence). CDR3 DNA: TGTGCCAGCAGGGTCCAAAGTTCGACAGCCTCAGGGACCCAGTACTTC. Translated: CASRVQSSTASGTQYF.

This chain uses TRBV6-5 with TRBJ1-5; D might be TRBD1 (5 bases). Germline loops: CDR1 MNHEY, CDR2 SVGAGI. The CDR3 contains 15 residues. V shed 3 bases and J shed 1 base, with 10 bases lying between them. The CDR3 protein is CASSYMQGSNQPQHF. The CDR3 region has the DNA TGTGCCAGCAGTTATATGCAGGGAAGCAATCAGCCCCAGCATTTT.

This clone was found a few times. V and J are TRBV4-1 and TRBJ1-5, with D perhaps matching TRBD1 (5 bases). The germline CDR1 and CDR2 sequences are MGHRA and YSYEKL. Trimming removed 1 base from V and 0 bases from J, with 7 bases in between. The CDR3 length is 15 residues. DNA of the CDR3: TGCGCCAGCAGCCAAGTGACAGTTAGCAATCAGCCCCAGCATTTT. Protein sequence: CASSQVTVSNQPQHF.